Following are 14 T cell receptor beta chains from one sample sequenced in a study of T cell responses to AZD1222 COVID-19 vaccine. TCRdb's table, derived via immunoSEQ multiplex PCR, lists solely in-frame clones and lacks some. This table has approximately 100,000 clones, more than 75% appearing once. The sequenced sample was peripheral blood, obtained 28 days after the second AZD1222 dose. The receptors stem from an adult who received the AZD1222 COVID-19 vaccine.

This sequence joins TRBV6-5 and TRBJ2-5, with D uncertain. With 0 bases removed from V and 2 bases from J, the gap between germline ends came to 7 bases. The CDR3 runs 14 residues. Germline lookup yields CDR1 MNHEY and CDR2 SVGAGI. As DNA, the CDR3 is TGTGCCAGCAGTTACTCGAGGCATCAAGAGACCCAGTACTTC. This encodes CASSYSRHQETQYF.

The rearrangement uses TRBV27 and TRBJ2-1; D remains unclear. The V gene's germline CDR1 is MNHEY and CDR2 SMNVEV (reference sequence). The CDR3 has 12 residues. Trimming took 6 bases from V and 4 from J, leaving 7 bases between them. This chain's CDR3 is CASSTGYNEQFF. CDR3 coding DNA: TGTGCCAGCAGCACGGGTTACAATGAGCAGTTCTTC.

The rearrangement uses TRBV7-2 and TRBJ2-7; D possibly uses TRBD1 or TRBD2 (5 bases each). The V end lost 5 bases, the J end lost 5 bases, and 19 bases lay between the germline ends. Germline V CDR1 and CDR2: SGHTA, FQGNSA. The CDR3 spans 15 residues. The CDR3 sequence is CASSLLGVFANEQYF. The CDR3 bases are TGTGCCAGCAGCCTACTAGGGGTTTTCGCGAACGAGCAGTACTTC.

J is TRBJ2-3 and V is TRBV12-3 or TRBV12-4; 16 bases align to TRBD2. The CDR3 has 13 residues. Germline trimming cut 4 bases from V and 14 bases from J; bases unmatched to any gene: 3. The CDR3 nucleotides are TGTGCCAGCAGTTCAGGGACTAGCGGGGGGGCGTATTTT. Translation: CASSSGTSGGAYF.

The chain recombines TRBV24-1 with TRBJ2-2; 7 bases are a match to TRBD1. CDR3 length equals 16 residues. V shed 4 bases and J 4 bases; nucleotides not matched to a gene: 8. Germline lookup yields CDR1 KGHDR and CDR2 SFDVKD. The CDR3 reads CATSDPGGPSTGELFF. The CDR3 DNA follows: TGTGCCACCAGTGACCCAGGGGGTCCGAGCACCGGGGAGCTGTTTTTT.

This chain joins TRBV7-2 and TRBJ2-3; the D is unclear. CDR1 is SGHTA and CDR2 is FQGNSA in the germline V gene. Trimming took 1 base from V and 9 from J, leaving 8 bases between them. The CDR3 contains 12 residues. The CDR3 DNA reads TGTGCCAGCAGCTTAGGACCTCCAACGCAGTATTTT. Protein: CASSLGPPTQYF.

The rearrangement uses TRBV7-2 and TRBJ2-1, with D possibly TRBD2 on 6 matching bases. V lost 1 base to trimming and J lost 5 bases, with 12 bases between them. The CDR3 consists of 15 residues. Germline CDR1 and CDR2: SGHTA and FQGNSA. CDR3 nucleotides: TGTGCCAGCAGCTTAGTGGCGGGAAAGGACAATGAGCAGTTCTTC. Protein: CASSLVAGKDNEQFF.

The chain recombines TRBV28 with TRBJ1-1; the D gene is possibly TRBD1 (6 bases). Germline V gene data show CDR1 as MDHEN and CDR2 as SYDVKM. The CDR3 totals 14 residues. Trimming left V 7 bases short and J 1 base short, with 13 bases between. The CDR3 protein is CASTWDTRNTEAFF. The CDR3 bases are TGTGCCAGCACCTGGGACACCCGGAACACTGAAGCTTTCTTT.

This sequence joins TRBV28 and TRBJ2-2; 7 nucleotides agree with TRBD2. J was trimmed by 5 bases and V by 4 bases; bases with no gene match: 10. The germline CDR1 and CDR2 sequences are MDHEN and SYDVKM. CDR3 length: 16 residues. The CDR3 coding sequence is TGTGCCAGCAGTTCCATTCGACTAGCATATACCGGGGAGCTGTTTTTT. Its translation is CASSSIRLAYTGELFF.

The V gene is TRBV7-9, the J gene TRBJ2-3, with D tentatively TRBD1 (5 bases). Germline values: CDR1 SEHNR, CDR2 FQNEAQ (reference sequence). Trimming removed 9 bases at V and 1 base at J, with 11 bases between. The CDR3 length is 13 residues. CDR3 nucleotides: TGTGCCAGTCAGGGTCTCCGCACAGATACGCAGTATTTT. Translating it yields CASQGLRTDTQYF.

The rearrangement uses TRBV3-1 (or the pseudogene TRBV3-2) and TRBJ1-1; a possible D gene is TRBD1 (5 bases). The germline CDR1 and CDR2 sequences are LGHDT and YNNKEL (reference sequence). Trimming stripped 8 bases from V and 2 bases from J, with 21 bases between. The CDR3 has 16 residues. CDR3 amino acids: CASGITSGRGNTEAFF. As DNA, the CDR3 is TGTGCCAGCGGAATAACCTCAGGGAGGGGAAACACTGAAGCTTTCTTT.

The V and J genes are TRBV12-3 or TRBV12-4 and TRBJ2-1; no firm D call. Trimming shortened V by 2 bases and J by 8 bases, and 7 bases separated the two germline ends. CDR3 length: 12 residues. DNA of the CDR3: TGTGCCAGCAGTTTATTGTGGGATGAGCAGTTCTTC. Protein product: CASSLLWDEQFF.

The V gene is TRBV7-2, the J gene TRBJ1-2; D remains unclear. Germline assignment: CDR1 SGHTA and CDR2 FQGNSA. V was shortened by 2 bases and J by 8 bases, with 9 bases between the two germline ends. CDR3 length equals 12 residues. As DNA, the CDR3 is TGTGCCAGCAGCTTAAATCTGGGAGGCTACACCTTC. Its translation: CASSLNLGGYTF.

This clone was found once. Mismatch with germline at one junction end may stem from a read error. V is TRBV23-1 and J is TRBJ1-1, with a possible D match to TRBD1 (6 bases). TRBV23-1 is classed as an ORF, of uncertain function. The CDR3 totals 14 residues. The CDR3 bases are TGCGCCAGCAGTCACTCAGGGGTGAATACTGAAGCTTTCTTT. It specifies CASSHSGVNTEAFF.